This T cell receptor beta chain originates from a study of lymphopenia after photon versus proton radiotherapy (dated by TCRdb to the late 2010s). Some background on the complete study: Photon and proton radiation therapy were compared by the study for their immunological effects in patients with gastrointestinal tumors who developed high-grade lymphopenia. The approximately 20 patients in the cohort had gastrointestinal tumors, were treated with either photon or proton therapy, and subsequently developed lymphopenia. The study was designed to characterize how the impact on the immune system differs between the two radiation modalities. The paper as a whole reports these results and caveats: Across the cohort, an inverse correlation was found between a larger post-nadir drop in TCR diversity and overall survival time among patients who died. The survival association was assessed only in patients who died, and the authors presented better survival with proton therapy as a possibility rather than a demonstrated result. Relative stability during treatment was observed in proton-treated patients, whereas loss of naive T cells and TCR diversity and gain of effector/memory populations were observed in photon-treated patients. Once the lymphocyte count had reached its nadir, the repertoires of photon-treated patients showed oligoclonal expansion, particularly of CD8+ Temra cells, and this expansion drove the decline in diversity.

Library creation used the immunoSEQ multiplex PCR assay. Alongside multiparametric flow cytometry, deep sequencing of rearranged TCR beta loci was used to profile the T cell repertoires. The source is immuneACCESS, and TCRdb retained only in-frame sequences with V and J called. Part of the clones is not carried over; for the studies checked, unresolved V genes explain less than half of this, and the remainder is unexplained. The sample profile shows 65,000 to 85,000 clones; about 90% of them were found once. The ten largest account for approximately 2% of the sample. Comments on this clone: Its specific antigen is unknown. Base qualities are not at hand, and no much larger clone is one base apart.

For CDR1 and CDR2, the germline V gene lists ENHRY and SYGVKD. The CDR3, cysteine through phenylalanine, is 15 amino acids long. Of the read, only the CDR3 DNA is kept; its 45 bases are in frame from base 1. Trimming takes 10 bases from V and 4 bases from J, and the germline ends sit 20 bases apart. The source is a middle-aged woman with cholangiocarcinoma. The chain is made from TRBV10-3 and TRBJ1-5; a tentative D match to TRBD1 spans 6 bases. Here the sequenced sample was peripheral blood, taken from a patient treated with photon-based radiotherapy. The DNA sequence reads TGTGCCACCGCCAGGACAGACGAAAAGAATCAGCCCCAGCATTTT. Translated, it reads CATARTDEKNQPQHF.